This TCR beta chain was sequenced for a study of blood T cell repertoires in COVID-19. Germline V gene data show CDR1 as LNHNV and CDR2 as YYDKDF (reference sequence). The CDR3 loop spans 15 amino acids. V shed 2 bases and J 4 bases; nucleotides not matched to a gene: 4. Some clones are missing from TCRdb's copy, which holds only in-frame ones; the method was immunoSEQ multiplex PCR. The sample has about 78,000 clones, around nine tenths seen once. What was sequenced was peripheral blood. The receptor was derived from a man in his forties or fifties with active or convalescent COVID-19. The V call is TRBV15, the J call TRBJ2-7; 11 positions match TRBD1. CDR3 nucleotides: TGTGCCACCAGCAGATTCGGACAGGGGGCGTACGAGCAGTACTTC. This encodes CATSRFGQGAYEQYF.